This record looks at one T cell receptor (beta chain) sequence and its context. Authors' methods: Reference gene primer amplification in the assay estimated nucleated cell counts. Here immunoSEQ multiplex PCR was the method, and the copy in TCRdb shows in-frame clones only, minus some. V and J calls and clone size are given by that table; D and trimming were obtained from the DNA. Of about 200,000 clones listed, just over 85% are singletons. The entry originates in a study of blood T cell repertoires in COVID-19. Study details: Acute and convalescent COVID-19 specimens originated in the United States, Italy and Spain.

The V gene lost 8 bases and the J gene lost 6 bases, with 14 bases spanning the gap. Germline assignment: CDR1 ENHRY and CDR2 SYGVKD. This CDR3 has 13 residues. The chain has TRBV10-3 and TRBJ1-5; D may be TRBD1 (5 bases). Sequenced material: peripheral blood. This TCR came from a man at least 80 years old with acute or convalescent COVID-19. The CDR3 reads CAIGQGSVQPQHF. In DNA, the CDR3 is TGTGCCATCGGGCAGGGTTCGGTTCAGCCCCAGCATTTT.